The 24 T cell receptor beta chains reported below all come from one sample, sequenced in a study of cytomegalovirus exposure and HLA in healthy donors. The PCR made use of 60 Vbeta and 13 Jbeta primers. The table came from immunoSEQ multiplex PCR; TCRdb's copy has only in-frame clones and leaves some out. Among 180,000 or so clones listed, about 80% were seen once. Sequencing input: PBMCs. The receptor source for this set is a woman between 25 and 40 years old in good health and CMV-seronegative.

V is TRBV2 and J is TRBJ1-3; 7 bases line up with TRBD1. The CDR3 covers 14 residues. CDR1 and CDR2 from the germline V gene are SNHLY and FYNNEI. V shed 6 bases, J shed 1 base, and the junction held 3 bases outside the gene matches. CDR3 DNA: TGTGCCAGCAGAGGGGGCGGTTCTGGAAACACCATATATTTT. It yields the protein CASRGGGSGNTIYF.

This chain uses TRBV5-1 with TRBJ1-1; no definite D call. The V gene's germline CDR1 is SGHRS and CDR2 YFSETQ. V shed 0 bases and J shed 4 bases, with 13 bases lying between them. The CDR3 has 15 amino acids. The CDR3 protein is CASSLGAGDVTEAFF. Written as DNA, the CDR3 is TGCGCCAGCAGCTTGGGGGCAGGTGATGTCACTGAAGCTTTCTTT.

In its sample, this clone was seen many times. The V and J genes are TRBV7-2 and TRBJ2-7, with 12 bases fitting TRBD1. J was trimmed by 2 bases and V by 4 bases; bases with no gene match: 6. The length of the CDR3 is 16 residues. Germline V gene lookup returns CDR1 SGHTA and CDR2 FQGNSA. This CDR3 is CASSSPGQGATYEQYF. In DNA, the CDR3 is TGTGCCAGCAGCTCCCCGGGACAGGGGGCCACCTACGAGCAGTACTTC.

V usage is TRBV5-1 and J usage is TRBJ2-5, with 7 bases identical to TRBD2. Germline CDR1 is SGHRS and CDR2 is YFSETQ. This CDR3 region has 13 residues. With 3 bases clipped from V and 2 bases from J, the junction kept 1 base outside the gene matches. CDR3 loop: CASSWTSQETQYF. As DNA, the CDR3 is TGCGCCAGCAGCTGGACTAGTCAAGAGACCCAGTACTTC.

This clone has just a few counts. This chain connects TRBV5-6 to TRBJ1-4; maybe TRBD1 (5 bases). Germline V gene lookup returns CDR1 SGHDT and CDR2 YYEEEE. There are 14 residues in the CDR3. V was pared by 0 bases and J by 7 bases, with 10 bases between. CDR3 DNA: TGTGCCAGCAGCTTGGCAGGGTCAGGTGAAAAACTGTTTTTT. As protein: CASSLAGSGEKLFF.

The J gene is TRBJ2-2, the V gene TRBV7-9; 8 bases agree with TRBD2. Germline V gives CDR1 SEHNR, CDR2 FQNEAQ (reference sequence). J gave up 8 bases and V 5 bases, and 16 bases lay outside the gene matches. CDR3 length: 17 amino acids. The DNA of the CDR3 is TGTGCCAGCAGCCCTGAGGGCACTAGCGGACCTGGGGGGGAGCTGTTTTTT. It specifies CASSPEGTSGPGGELFF.

The chain is built from TRBV7-2 and TRBJ1-5; 8 nucleotides match TRBD1. CDR3 length: 18 residues. Germline assignment: CDR1 SGHTA and CDR2 FQGNSA. V gave up 3 bases and J gave up 0 bases; unmatched junction bases: 10. For the CDR3, the DNA is TGTGCCAGCAGCTTCGGACAGGGTCAGGGGTATAGCAATCAGCCCCAGCATTTT. Translation: CASSFGQGQGYSNQPQHF.

This sequence joins TRBV7-9 and TRBJ1-1, with D hard to call. V gave up 5 bases and J gave up 0 bases, with 4 bases separating them. Germline CDR1 reads SEHNR; CDR2 reads FQNEAQ (reference sequence). There are 12 residues in the CDR3. CDR3 sequence: CASSPLNTEAFF. CDR3 bases: TGTGCCAGCAGCCCCTTGAACACTGAAGCTTTCTTT.

This clone was found a few times. The chain uses TRBV2 and TRBJ1-2, with 7 bases lining up with TRBD1. The CDR3 consists of 14 residues. Germline CDR1 reads SNHLY; CDR2 reads FYNNEI. The trim removed 5 bases at V and 7 bases at J, leaving 10 bases unmatched. For the CDR3, the DNA is TGTGCCAGCAGTCGGACAGGTTTGGGGGGTGGCTACACCTTC. Its protein product is CASSRTGLGGGYTF.

V and J are TRBV19 and TRBJ1-2, with D unresolved. The ends were cut back, 6 bases at V and 8 bases at J, with 22 bases in the middle. Per germline, CDR1 LNHDA and CDR2 SQIVND (reference sequence). The CDR3 runs 15 residues. This CDR3 reads CASRRTERAAEGYTF. CDR3 bases: TGTGCCAGTAGGAGGACTGAAAGGGCTGCCGAAGGCTACACCTTC.

The genes are TRBV18 and TRBJ2-1; 7 nucleotides agree with TRBD1. The junction had 3 bases not matched to a gene; V was cut back by 1 base and J by 0 bases. CDR1 and CDR2 (germline): KGHSH, LQKENI. The CDR3 sequence is 16 residues long. CDR3 nucleotides: TGTGCCAGCTCACCACTCTCAGGGGGCTCCTACAATGAGCAGTTCTTC. It codes for CASSPLSGGSYNEQFF.

The chain couples TRBV6-5 to TRBJ2-7; 7 bases are shared with TRBD1. Germline loops: CDR1 MNHEY, CDR2 SVGAGI. The CDR3 sequence is 14 residues long. V lost 9 bases, J lost 3 bases, and 11 bases stayed unmatched. CDR3 amino acids: CASSRGRSIYEQYF. The CDR3 nucleotides read TGTGCCAGTTCGAGGGGGCGGTCAATCTACGAGCAGTACTTC.

This clone was seen a few times. The V call is TRBV2, the J call TRBJ2-2; TRBD1 might be the D (5 bases). V lost 4 bases and J lost 4, with 7 bases in between. Germline CDR1 SNHLY, CDR2 FYNNEI. The CDR3 has 13 amino acids. The CDR3 DNA sequence: TGTGCCAGCAGTGGACAGACCACCGGGGAGCTGTTTTTT. Its translation: CASSGQTTGELFF.

The V gene is TRBV7-8, the J gene TRBJ1-1; tentatively, D is TRBD1 (5 bases). This CDR3 has 14 residues. V was cut by 1 base and J by 2 bases, with 8 bases left in between. The germline gives CDR1 SGHVS, CDR2 FQNEAQ. CDR3 protein: CASSLVQGNTEAFF. DNA for the CDR3: TGTGCCAGCAGCTTAGTGCAGGGTAACACTGAAGCTTTCTTT.

This clone has a handful of counts. The chain combines TRBV7-3 with TRBJ2-3; 9 bases line up with TRBD1. Per the germline V gene, CDR1 is SGHTA and CDR2 is FQGTGA. V lost 0 bases, J lost 5 bases, and 6 bases stayed unmatched. The CDR3 contains 16 residues. The CDR3 nucleotides read TGTGCCAGCAGCTTAACCTCACAGGGGGCCGGAGATACGCAGTATTTT. Amino acids: CASSLTSQGAGDTQYF.

This rearrangement joins TRBV6-1 to TRBJ1-2, with D perhaps TRBD1 (5 bases). The germline V and J ends were trimmed by 5 bases and 8 bases, with 18 bases remaining between them. CDR1 MNHNS and CDR2 SASEGT come from the germline V gene. The CDR3 runs 14 residues. The CDR3 DNA is TGTGCCAGCAGTCCACAGGTCATTGTTTCGGGCTACACCTTC. Translating gives CASSPQVIVSGYTF.

This clone was counted a few times. The chain recombines TRBV2 with TRBJ2-5, with 10 bases aligning to TRBD2. V dropped 8 bases and J dropped 1; count of bases not matched to a gene: 4. The CDR3 extends over 14 amino acids. Germline values: CDR1 SNHLY, CDR2 FYNNEI. CDR3 protein: CASVLAGTQETQYF. CDR3 DNA: TGTGCCAGCGTACTAGCGGGGACCCAAGAGACCCAGTACTTC.

This sequence joins TRBV12-2 and TRBJ1-2. TRBV12-2 is tagged as a pseudogene. This CDR3 has 14 amino acids. The CDR3 DNA follows: TGTGCAAGTCGCTTAGCGCGCTCGTGCTATGGCTACACCTTC. This sequence encodes CASRLARSCYGYTF.

This chain connects TRBV4-1 to TRBJ1-1; D is undetermined. There are 16 residues in the CDR3. The germline V gene encodes CDR1 MGHRA and CDR2 YSYEKL. V lost 8 bases to trimming and J lost 4 bases, with 23 bases between them. The CDR3 DNA reads TGCGCCAGCCGAGGGCCCGCGGCGACGTTGGGCACTGAAGCTTTCTTT. This translates into CASRGPAATLGTEAFF.

The V call is TRBV6-6, the J call TRBJ2-7, with D hard to call. Per germline, CDR1 MNHNY and CDR2 SVGAGI (reference sequence). Trimming left V 5 bases short and J 2 bases short, with 7 bases between. The CDR3 extends over 12 amino acids. The CDR3 nucleotides read TGTGCCAGCAGTAGATTAGCCTACGAGCAGTACTTC. It codes for CASSRLAYEQYF.

The chain has TRBV11-2 and TRBJ1-1; D remains unclear. Per germline, CDR1 SGHAT and CDR2 FQNNGV. The length of the CDR3 is 14 residues. The ends were cut back, 4 bases at V and 5 bases at J, with 14 bases in the middle. This CDR3 reads CASSSRAGGTEAFF. The DNA for the CDR3 is TGTGCCAGCAGCTCCCGGGCCGGAGGGACTGAAGCTTTCTTT. The full variable domain, completed using reference TRBV11-2 and TRBJ1-1, is EAGVAQSPRYKIIEKRQSVAFWCNPISGHATLYWYQQILGQGPKLLIQFQNNGVVDDSQLPKDRFSAERLKGVDSTLKIQPAKLEDSAVYLCASSSRAGGTEAFFGQGTRLTVV.

The rearrangement links TRBV4-1 to TRBJ2-3; perhaps TRBD1 as D (5 bases). This CDR3 comprises 16 residues. With 4 bases removed from V and 0 bases from J, the gap between germline ends came to 14 bases. Germline-derived CDR1 and CDR2 are MGHRA and YSYEKL. Here the CDR3 reads CASSLPPDSSTDTQYF. The CDR3 DNA sequence: TGCGCCAGCAGCCTCCCCCCCGACAGTAGCACAGATACGCAGTATTTT.

This chain joins TRBV6-6 and TRBJ2-7, with 7 positions matching TRBD1. The CDR3 is made up of 16 amino acids. The ends lost 6 bases at V and 0 bases at J; junction bases unmatched: 11. Looked up from germline, CDR1 is MNHNY and CDR2 is SVGAGI (reference sequence). CDR3 amino acids: CASREPGQRSSYEQYF. The CDR3 coding sequence is TGTGCCAGCAGGGAACCGGGACAGAGGAGCTCCTACGAGCAGTACTTC.

This clone was observed a few times. The chain combines TRBV20-1 with TRBJ2-5; the D gene is possibly TRBD2 (6 bases). Germline loops: CDR1 DFQATT, CDR2 SNEGSKA (reference sequence). Trimming cost V 7 bases and J 6 bases, with 9 bases left between them. The CDR3 has 10 amino acids. CDR3 residues: CSGGEQTQYF. CDR3 bases: TGCAGTGGGGGGGAGCAGACCCAGTACTTC.